The T cell receptor beta chain under discussion was sequenced for a study of cytomegalovirus exposure and HLA in healthy donors. Regarding the study as a whole: Earlier analysis yielded a pattern in which most TCR beta V segments were productive about 90% or about 30% of the time. TCR beta V- and J-gene trimming was later associated with a missense DCLRE1C variant.

The PCR had 60 Vbeta and 13 Jbeta primers. Authors' data handling: In a later analysis, the count reached approximately 80 million unique TCR beta chains, with approximately 11 million shared. TCRdb's copy holds only in-frame clones and misses some; the assay was immunoSEQ multiplex PCR. V and J calls and clone size are those listed in that table; D and trimming were worked out from the DNA. The table lists about 100,000 clones. As to this clone: Its antigen is still unknown.

Germline assignment: CDR1 SGHTS and CDR2 YDEGEE. This CDR3 contains 13 residues. The V end lost 3 bases, the J end lost 5 bases, and 11 bases lay between the germline ends. V and J are TRBV5-8 and TRBJ1-2, with D possibly TRBD1 on 6 matching bases. This TCR derives from a man aged 50 or older in good health and CMV-seronegative. Material: PBMCs. CDR3 loop: CASSSDSLYGYTF. The CDR3 bases are TGTGCCAGCAGCTCGGACAGCCTTTATGGCTACACCTTC.